The clone carrying this T cell receptor beta chain was counted ten times or more. Assay used: immunoSEQ multiplex PCR; TCRdb lists only in-frame clones, some missing. In the table there are tens of thousands of clones, more than 65% of which are singletons. This entry is derived from a study of blood T cell repertoires in COVID-19. Study summary: PBMCs, B-cell-depleted T cells, or T cells provided the cDNA or gDNA that made up the material.

Seattle's cohort entered during active infection and was followed longitudinally. Germline V lookup: CDR1 SGHAT, CDR2 FQNNGV. This CDR3 contains 13 residues. V lost 5 bases to trimming and J lost 4 bases; unmatched junction nucleotides: 5. The receptor comes from a man between 65 and 79 years old with COVID-19, enrolled during active disease. The specimen was peripheral blood. J is TRBJ2-7 and V is TRBV11-2; TRBD1 agrees at 7 bases. The CDR3 DNA sequence: TGTGCCAGCAGCCCCGACAGGGCGTACGAGCAGTACTTC. As protein: CASSPDRAYEQYF.